These T cell receptor beta chains were read from a single sample in a study of T cells expressing NK-cell markers. TCRdb re-called the 5' RACE reads; one entry per CDR3 protein, DNA not given. The sample totals some 150,000 distinct CDR3 sequences. Material for sequencing was blood T cells: a sorted CD56 or NKG2C T cell subset, CD4+ or CD8+ T cells, or bulk PBMC T cells (not recorded which). Receptors originate from a man between 18 and 29 years old in good health. Each CDR3 is given with its conserved first and last residue. Fields, in order: J gene, V gene, CDR3 protein.

J: TRBJ2-5; V: TRBV5-6; CDR3: CASSPDRYQETQYF
J: TRBJ2-3; V: TRBV7-3; CDR3: CASSLGQTSTDTQYF
J: TRBJ2-1; V: TRBV12-3/TRBV12-4; CDR3: CASSVAGHSYNEQFF
J: TRBJ2-1; V: TRBV28; CDR3: CASRPGNNEQFF
J: TRBJ2-2; V: TRBV14; CDR3: CASSQGITGPTGELFF
J: TRBJ1-1; V: TRBV4-3; CDR3: CASSQKEGGTEAFF
J: TRBJ2-1; V: TRBV30; CDR3: CAWRPSSYNEQFF
J: TRBJ2-3; V: TRBV29-1; CDR3: CSVEDGGGTDTQYF
J: TRBJ2-5; V: TRBV6-2/TRBV6-3; CDR3: CASSITILVVHSKEEETQYF
J: TRBJ2-7; V: TRBV30; CDR3: CAWSDNQISGPYYEQYF
J: TRBJ2-1; V: TRBV27; CDR3: CASRIYGASTRGEQFF
J: TRBJ2-4; V: TRBV3-1; CDR3: CASSQVPGFAKNIQYF
J: TRBJ2-5; V: TRBV19; CDR3: CASRPKATYQETQYF
J: TRBJ2-7; V: TRBV20-1; CDR3: CSAHGLAALYEQYF
J: TRBJ2-7; V: TRBV19; CDR3: CASSTMPGLAVYEQYF
J: TRBJ2-7; V: TRBV6-1; CDR3: CASSGEAGSSYEQYF
J: TRBJ2-1; V: TRBV30; CDR3: CAWRQGEGPTNEQFF
J: TRBJ2-6; V: TRBV24-1; CDR3: CATGQDHSGANVLTF
J: TRBJ2-1; V: TRBV27; CDR3: CASSFARLVGTATSPEQFF
J: TRBJ2-2; V: TRBV20-1; CDR3: CSAAGGRNTGELFF
J: TRBJ2-1; V: TRBV7-3; CDR3: CASSLGQGASHEQFF
J: TRBJ2-1; V: TRBV29-1; CDR3: CSVTPLAGPYNEQFF
J: TRBJ2-1; V: TRBV6-1; CDR3: CASSTRTSGKFNEQFF
J: TRBJ1-1; V: TRBV18; CDR3: CASSPSDRGRTEAFF
J: TRBJ2-4; V: TRBV5-5; CDR3: CASSLDREGYRAIQYF
J: TRBJ2-3; V: TRBV6-2/TRBV6-3; CDR3: CASSSGRDSALTDTQYF
J: TRBJ2-1; V: TRBV4-3; CDR3: CASSPVGSSSYNEQFF
J: TRBJ2-1; V: TRBV24-1; CDR3: CATSGQGTHLRNNEQFF
J: TRBJ1-1; V: TRBV6-2/TRBV6-3; CDR3: CASSSTWDWGTEAFF